The entry below describes one T cell receptor beta chain. Its antigen remains unidentified. No base-level quality is on record; no much larger clone is a single base apart. This sample is drawn from a study of blood T cell repertoires in COVID-19 (dated by TCRdb to 2018 to 2020). The study in broad terms: The collaborator samples originated in the United States, Italy and Spain and spanned the acute and convalescent phases of COVID-19. The prospective study material was composed of cDNA or gDNA derived from T cells, B-cell-depleted T cells, or PBMCs. Deeply sampled blood TCRbeta repertoires from subjects exposed to, actively infected with, or recovered from COVID-19 were included in the dataset. A freely available public database, intended as a resource for researchers studying the immune response to SARS-CoV-2, is where the repertoires were released. Samples were obtained from the ongoing ImmuneRACE study (first 160 participants) and from about 1,300 subjects provided by 6 global collaborators. A de-identified subject ID, COVID-19 status, age in years and sex were almost always included in the sample metadata. HLA class I and class II types, where available, came from metadata supplied by the sample provider rather than from assay-based typing. Results the study describes overall, beyond this receptor: How much clinical and demographic metadata was included differed by source and by participant, and the metadata was provided uncurated.

TCRbeta CDR3 regions were amplified from genomic DNA using the immunoSEQ Assay, a bias-controlled multiplex PCR. In the paper's pipeline: Nucleated cell counts per sample were estimated from amplification of reference gene primers within the assay. To quantify the absolute abundance of each unique TCRbeta CDR3 rearrangement, sequence reads were collapsed and filtered. For each sample, productive Simpson clonality was calculated by taking the square root of Simpson's diversity index across productive rearrangements. The table was pulled from immuneACCESS by TCRdb, which kept in-frame rearrangements only. Such tables lose some clones; where checked, under half of the loss comes from unresolved V genes, and the rest has no known cause. The D gene and trimming were derived from the DNA, and the V and J assignments and clone size from that table. The sample table shows around 270,000 clones, and approximately 89% are seen once. The top ten hold approximately 9.8% of the sample.

Samples from volunteer blood donors who had recovered from COVID-19 were contributed by a second Seattle source. The collaborating institutions used their own protocols to collect whole blood in K2EDTA tubes. Collaborator samples were shipped for TCRbeta analysis as frozen whole blood, isolated PBMCs, or DNA extracted from either sample type. The cysteine opens and the phenylalanine closes a CDR3 of 14 amino acids. This entry keeps only the CDR3 DNA: 42 bases, framed from base 1. Between the V and J ends, shortened by 0 bases and 7 bases respectively, the junction contains 13 bases. From the germline V gene, CDR1 is SNHLY and CDR2 is FYNNEI.

The V and J segments used are TRBV2 and TRBJ2-7; TRBD1 is perhaps the D gene, given 5 matching bases. The sequenced sample consisted of peripheral blood. The source of this sequence is a man aged 35-49 years who had recovered from COVID-19. The sequenced DNA is TGTGCCAGCAGTGAAGCGGGGCCTTTGCCTGAGCAGTACTTC. It encodes CASSEAGPLPEQYF.